The subject of this entry is one T cell receptor beta chain. Profiled with immunoSEQ multiplex PCR; TCRdb holds only in-frame clones, not every one. Among 65,000 to 75,000 clones, 80% to 95% were seen once, and the ten largest hold roughly 3.7%. This record comes from a study of T cell changes during pregnancy in multiple sclerosis. Per the germline V gene, CDR1 is SGHTA and CDR2 is FQGNSA. This CDR3 spans 15 amino acids. Trimming left V 5 bases short and J 0 bases short, with 11 bases between. This chain connects TRBV7-2 to TRBJ1-5; TRBD1 is a possible D gene (6 bases). The sequencing used peripheral blood, collected after pregnancy. The source of this sequence is a female donor in good health, enrolled as a control in a pregnancy study. CDR3 in amino acids: CASSVYRDSNQPQHF. Written as DNA, the CDR3 is TGTGCCAGCAGCGTTTACAGGGATAGCAATCAGCCCCAGCATTTT.